This TCR beta chain is drawn from a study of T cell changes during pregnancy in multiple sclerosis. The CDR3 is 16 amino acids. Looked up from germline, CDR1 is KGHSH and CDR2 is LQKENI. Losses at the gene ends were 3 bases for V and 6 bases for J; bases not matched to a gene: 10. Generated by immunoSEQ multiplex PCR, the TCRdb table keeps only in-frame clones and is missing some. This table has about 100,000 clones, around 93% appearing once. The sequenced sample was peripheral blood, obtained after pregnancy. The origin of this receptor is a female donor with multiple sclerosis, enrolled in a pregnancy study. This chain uses TRBV18 with TRBJ2-1; 8 bases are shared with TRBD2. CDR3 DNA sequence: TGTGCCAGCTCACCCCCCGGGGGGGCGGAATCCAATGAGCAGTTCTTC. Translating gives CASSPPGGAESNEQFF.